This T cell receptor beta chain was identified during a study of T cells in Graves' hyperthyroidism and ophthalmopathy. Blood was obtained at the first hyperthyroidism diagnosis, which preceded any ophthalmopathy symptoms. Notes on this clonotype: Its antigen is not identified.

It was RNA transcripts that yielded the amplified TCR beta CDR3 regions. The TCR CDR3 was amplified in a first-round RT-PCR using the HTBI primer set. Each CDR3 protein is one row after TCRdb ran MiXCR on the multiplex PCR reads. The table has about 280,000 distinct CDR3 sequences, 20% to 25% seen once. Study-wide results and limits: In blood, most of the thyroid clonotypes expanded above 0.001 were also present. Progression to ophthalmopathy was predicted a median of approximately 6.4 months early. A model built on 13 V-J features separated ophthalmopathy from stable hyperthyroidism.

CDR1 is MNHEY, CDR2 SVGAGI, per germline. V lost 2 bases and J lost 3, with 8 bases in between. There are 14 residues in the CDR3. The sequenced material came from blood. The J gene is TRBJ1-5, the V gene TRBV6-5; D ambiguous. The clonotype comes from a man aged 35-49 years with Graves' hyperthyroidism that later progressed to Graves' ophthalmopathy. CDR3 region: CASSYGYVNQPQHF. CDR3 DNA sequence: TGTGCCAGCAGTTACGGATACGTCAATCAGCCCCAGCATTTT.